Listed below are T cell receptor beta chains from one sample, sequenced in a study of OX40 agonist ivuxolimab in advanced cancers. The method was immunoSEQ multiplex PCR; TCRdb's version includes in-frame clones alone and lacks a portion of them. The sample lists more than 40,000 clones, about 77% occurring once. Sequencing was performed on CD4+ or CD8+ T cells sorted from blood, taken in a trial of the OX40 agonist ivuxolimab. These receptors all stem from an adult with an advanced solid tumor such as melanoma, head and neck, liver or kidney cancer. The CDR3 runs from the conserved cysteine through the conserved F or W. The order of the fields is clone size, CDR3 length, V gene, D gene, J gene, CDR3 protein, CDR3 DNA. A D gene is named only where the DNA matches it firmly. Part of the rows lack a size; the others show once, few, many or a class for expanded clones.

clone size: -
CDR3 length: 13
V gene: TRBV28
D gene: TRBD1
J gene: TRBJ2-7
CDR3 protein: CASRTGGDDEQYF
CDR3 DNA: TGTGCCAGCAGAACAGGGGGCGACGACGAGCAGTACTTC

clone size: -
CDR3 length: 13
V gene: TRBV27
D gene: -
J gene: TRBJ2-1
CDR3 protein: CASRGEPYNEQFF
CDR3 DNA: TGTGCCAGCAGGGGTGAGCCGTACAATGAGCAGTTCTTC

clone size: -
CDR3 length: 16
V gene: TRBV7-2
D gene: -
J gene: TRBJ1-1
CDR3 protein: CASSLGGGGGGTEAFF
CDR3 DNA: TGTGCCAGCAGCTTGGGGGGAGGGGGTGGTGGCACTGAAGCTTTCTTT

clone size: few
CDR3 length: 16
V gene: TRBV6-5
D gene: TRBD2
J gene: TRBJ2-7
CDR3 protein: CASSYGREGPGYEQYF
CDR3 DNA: TGTGCCAGCAGTTACGGGCGGGAGGGGCCTGGCTACGAGCAGTACTTC

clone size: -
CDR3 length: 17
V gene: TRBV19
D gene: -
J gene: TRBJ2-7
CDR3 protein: CASSITPAGTRPYEQYF
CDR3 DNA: TGTGCCAGTAGTATAACCCCCGCCGGGACACGACCCTACGAGCAGTACTTC

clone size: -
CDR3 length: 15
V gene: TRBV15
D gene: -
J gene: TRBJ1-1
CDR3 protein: CATSRPGSGNTEAFF
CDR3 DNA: TGTGCCACCAGCAGACCGGGGTCAGGGAACACTGAAGCTTTCTTT

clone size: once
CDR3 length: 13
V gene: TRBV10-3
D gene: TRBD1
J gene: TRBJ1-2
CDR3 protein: CAIRRDRAPFDTF
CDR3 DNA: TGTGCCATCAGACGGGACAGGGCTCCTTTTGACACCTTC

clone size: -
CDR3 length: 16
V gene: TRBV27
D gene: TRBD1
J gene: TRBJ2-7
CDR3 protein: CASSLNTGTGYNEQYF
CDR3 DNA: TGTGCCAGCTCTCTCAACACCGGGACAGGGTATAATGAGCAGTACTTC

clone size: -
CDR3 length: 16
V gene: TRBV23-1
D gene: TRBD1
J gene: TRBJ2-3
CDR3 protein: CASSPRQGATTDTQYF
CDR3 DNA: TGCGCCAGCAGTCCTAGACAGGGGGCGACTACAGATACGCAGTATTTT

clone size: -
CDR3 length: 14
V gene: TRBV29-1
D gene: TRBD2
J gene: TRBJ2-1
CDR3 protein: CSVRLAGGPSEQLF
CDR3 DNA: TGCAGCGTTCGGCTAGCGGGAGGGCCAAGCGAGCAGCTCTTC

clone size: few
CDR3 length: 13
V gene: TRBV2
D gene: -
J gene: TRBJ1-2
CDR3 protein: CASSEAIDYGYTF
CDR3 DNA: TGTGCCAGCAGTGAAGCGATCGACTATGGCTACACCTTC

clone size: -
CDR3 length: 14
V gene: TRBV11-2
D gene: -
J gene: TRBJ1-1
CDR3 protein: CASSLVAANTEAFF
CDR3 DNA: TGTGCCAGCAGCTTAGTAGCGGCCAACACTGAAGCTTTCTTT

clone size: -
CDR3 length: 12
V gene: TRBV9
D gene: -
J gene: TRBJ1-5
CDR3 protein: CASSVLDQPQHF
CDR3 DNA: TGTGCCAGCAGCGTCCTAGATCAGCCCCAGCATTTT

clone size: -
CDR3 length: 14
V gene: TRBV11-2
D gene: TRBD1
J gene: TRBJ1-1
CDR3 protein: CASSLNRGRTEAFF
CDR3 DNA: TGTGCCAGCAGCCTAAACAGGGGGCGGACTGAAGCTTTCTTT

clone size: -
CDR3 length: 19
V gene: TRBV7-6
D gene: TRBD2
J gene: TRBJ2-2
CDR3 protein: CASSLWLRTTSTNTGELFF
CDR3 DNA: TGTGCCAGCAGCTTATGGCTCCGGACGACTAGCACTAACACCGGGGAGCTGTTTTTT

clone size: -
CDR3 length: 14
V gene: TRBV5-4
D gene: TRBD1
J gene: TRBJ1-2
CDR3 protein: CASSPTGGGYGYTF
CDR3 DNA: TGTGCCAGCAGCCCGACAGGGGGGGGCTATGGCTACACCTTC

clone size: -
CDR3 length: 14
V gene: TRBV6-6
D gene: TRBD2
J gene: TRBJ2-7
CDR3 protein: CASSPGTSVNEQYF
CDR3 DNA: TGTGCCAGCAGCCCCGGGACTAGCGTCAACGAGCAGTACTTC

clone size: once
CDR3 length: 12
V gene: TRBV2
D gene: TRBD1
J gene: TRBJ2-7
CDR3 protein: CASLTGAYEQYF
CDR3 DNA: TGTGCCAGCCTTACAGGGGCCTACGAGCAGTACTTC

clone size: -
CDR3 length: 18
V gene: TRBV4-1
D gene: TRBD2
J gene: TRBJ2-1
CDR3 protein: CASSQIDMRLAGNNEQFF
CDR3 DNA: TGCGCCAGCAGCCAAATTGATATGAGACTAGCGGGAAACAATGAGCAGTTCTTC

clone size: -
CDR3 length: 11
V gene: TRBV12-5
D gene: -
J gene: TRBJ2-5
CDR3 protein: CASGLVETQYF
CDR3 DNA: TGTGCTAGTGGTTTGGTGGAGACCCAGTACTTC

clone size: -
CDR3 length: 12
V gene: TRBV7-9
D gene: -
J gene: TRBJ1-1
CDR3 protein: CASSLVVTEAFF
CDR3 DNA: TGTGCCAGCAGCTTAGTGGTCACTGAAGCTTTCTTT

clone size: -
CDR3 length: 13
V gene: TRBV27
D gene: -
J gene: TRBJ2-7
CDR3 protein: CASSSWDTYEQYF
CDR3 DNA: TGTGCCAGCAGTTCTTGGGACACCTACGAGCAGTACTTC

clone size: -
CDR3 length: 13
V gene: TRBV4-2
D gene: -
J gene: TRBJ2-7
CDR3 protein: CASSQDGGREQYF
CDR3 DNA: TGTGCCAGCAGCCAAGATGGGGGCCGAGAGCAGTACTTC

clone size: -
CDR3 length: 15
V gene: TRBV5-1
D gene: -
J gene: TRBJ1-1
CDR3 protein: CASTPTGGMNTEAFF
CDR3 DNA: TGCGCCAGCACCCCTACCGGGGGAATGAACACTGAAGCTTTCTTT

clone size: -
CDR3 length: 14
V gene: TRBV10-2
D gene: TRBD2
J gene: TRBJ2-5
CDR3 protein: CASRSLAGVETQYF
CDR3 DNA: TGCGCCAGCAGGTCACTAGCGGGAGTAGAGACCCAGTACTTC

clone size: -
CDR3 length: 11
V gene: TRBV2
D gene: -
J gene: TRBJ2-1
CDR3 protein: CASRASPQQFF
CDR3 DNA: TGTGCCAGCAGAGCCTCCCCCCAGCAGTTCTTC